Listed below are T cell receptor beta chains from one sample, sequenced in a study of regulatory T cells in long-lasting Graves disease. TCRdb re-called the multiplex PCR reads with MiXCR, one entry per CDR3 protein. The sample has 400,000 to 500,000 distinct CDR3 sequences, less than 25% seen once. The specimen comprised peripheral blood mononuclear cells (PBMCs), sampled when the disease was refractory, from a patient treated with antithyroid drugs. The receptor set was obtained from a female donor with Graves disease. The CDR3 runs from the conserved cysteine through the conserved F or W. The D gene is left open where the match is weak. The listing skips clone size in some rows; elsewhere it reads once, few, many or a size class.

j_call: TRBJ1-5
v_call: TRBV6-1
d_call: TRBD1
clone_size: few
cdr3_nt: TGTGCCAGCAGTAAAAGACAGGGATATCAGCCCCAGCATTTT
cdr3_aa: CASSKRQGYQPQHF

j_call: TRBJ2-3
v_call: TRBV28
d_call: -
clone_size: -
cdr3_nt: TGTGCCAGCAGTTACCACGGAAGATACCGCACAGATACGCAGTATTTT
cdr3_aa: CASSYHGRYRTDTQYF

j_call: TRBJ2-5
v_call: TRBV11-2
d_call: -
clone_size: few
cdr3_nt: TGTGCCAGCAGCTTAGGTTGGATGGGGGGAAGCCCTCAAGAGACCCAGTACTTC
cdr3_aa: CASSLGWMGGSPQETQYF

j_call: TRBJ2-4
v_call: TRBV12-5
d_call: -
clone_size: many
cdr3_nt: TGTGCTAGTGGTTTGACAGGGACGGCAAACATTCAGTACTTC
cdr3_aa: CASGLTGTANIQYF

j_call: TRBJ2-1
v_call: TRBV7-2
d_call: -
clone_size: -
cdr3_nt: TGTGCCAGCAGCGGCACCTTCTACAATGAGCAGTTCTTC
cdr3_aa: CASSGTFYNEQFF

j_call: TRBJ1-1
v_call: TRBV28
d_call: TRBD1
clone_size: many
cdr3_nt: TGTGCCAGCAGTCCAACCCCCACGACAGGGGCTTTCTTT
cdr3_aa: CASSPTPTTGAFF

j_call: TRBJ2-7
v_call: TRBV11-2
d_call: -
clone_size: many
cdr3_nt: TGTGCCAGCACCCTCGGACAGACCTACGAGCAGTACTTC
cdr3_aa: CASTLGQTYEQYF

j_call: TRBJ1-5
v_call: TRBV27
d_call: -
clone_size: -
cdr3_nt: TGTGCCAGCAGTTCATCGGGAGGGGGGGCCGACAATCAGCCCCAGCATTTT
cdr3_aa: CASSSSGGGADNQPQHF

j_call: TRBJ1-5
v_call: TRBV7-9
d_call: TRBD1
clone_size: -
cdr3_nt: TGTGCCAGCAGCAGCTCCGGGACAGGGGGCAATCAGCCCCAGCATTTT
cdr3_aa: CASSSSGTGGNQPQHF

j_call: TRBJ2-5
v_call: TRBV29-1
d_call: TRBD1
clone_size: many
cdr3_nt: TGCAGCGTTGAAGGGGGGACAGGGGGAGAGACCCAGTACTTC
cdr3_aa: CSVEGGTGGETQYF

j_call: TRBJ1-5
v_call: TRBV28
d_call: -
clone_size: few
cdr3_nt: TGTGCCAGCAGTTTGTGGTTGAACAATCAGCCCCAGCATTTT
cdr3_aa: CASSLWLNNQPQHF